The 18 T cell receptor beta chains listed next were all sequenced from one sample in a study of blood T cell repertoires in COVID-19. The protocol was immunoSEQ multiplex PCR, while the TCRdb copy is restricted to in-frame clones and leaves out a portion. Among about 210,000 clones listed, 80% were seen once. The sequenced sample consisted of PBMCs or T cells enriched from blood (not recorded which). These receptor sequences come from a man under 40 with acute COVID-19.

The rearrangement uses TRBV29-1 and TRBJ1-1; D uncertain. CDR1 and CDR2 (germline): SQVTM, ANQGSEA. This CDR3 comprises 12 residues. V was cut by 2 bases and J by 0 bases, with 4 bases left in between. The CDR3 DNA reads as TGCAGCGTTGAATCATTGAACACTGAAGCTTTCTTT. Protein sequence: CSVESLNTEAFF.

Concerning this clone itself: Germline and junction disagree at one end, which may indicate a read error. The chain carries TRBV30 and TRBJ1-2, with D perhaps TRBD1 (5 bases). The CDR3 is 12 amino acids. Germline-derived CDR1 and CDR2 are GTSNPN and SVGIG (reference sequence). CDR3: CAWTPRGGDGSF. CDR3 DNA sequence: TGTGCCTGGACCCCTCGGGGAGGGGATGGTTCCTTC. The variable domain in full, completed from reference TRBV30 and TRBJ1-2, reads SQTIHQWPATLVQPVGSPLSLECTVEGTSNPNLYWYRQAAGRGLQLLFYSVGIGQISSEVPQNLSASRPQDRQFILSSKKLLLSDSGFYLCAWTPRGGDGSFGSGTRLTVV.

The genes are TRBV7-9 and TRBJ1-3; D unclear. V shed 6 bases and J shed 1 base, with 10 bases lying between them. Germline assignment: CDR1 SEHNR and CDR2 FQNEAQ (reference sequence). This CDR3 is 14 amino acids long. The CDR3 region has the DNA TGTGCCAGCAGGCCCCCAGGATCTGGAAACACCATATATTTT. This sequence encodes CASRPPGSGNTIYF.

The chain joins TRBV15 to TRBJ1-2, with 9 bases that match TRBD1. The trim removed 1 base at V and 0 bases at J, leaving 6 bases unmatched. From germline, CDR1 is LNHNV and CDR2 YYDKDF (reference sequence). This CDR3 spans 17 amino acids. CDR3 sequence reads: CATSRGGQGLSNYGYTF. The CDR3 DNA reads TGTGCCACCAGCAGAGGTGGACAGGGGCTCTCTAACTATGGCTACACCTTC.

This chain uses TRBV9 with TRBJ1-2, with a tentative D call TRBD1 (6 bases). Germline V CDR1 and CDR2: SGDLS, YYNGEE. This CDR3 is built from 16 residues. The V and J ends lost 1 base and 4 bases respectively, with 17 bases between them. The CDR3: CASSVSGQGSTYGYTF. The CDR3 region has the DNA TGTGCCAGCAGCGTATCGGGGCAGGGGAGTACCTATGGCTACACCTTC.

The chain carries TRBV27 and TRBJ2-5; the match to TRBD2 covers 8 bases. Losses at the gene ends were 2 bases for V and 4 bases for J; bases not matched to a gene: 3. The CDR3 contains 14 residues. The germline CDR1 and CDR2 sequences are MNHEY and SMNVEV (reference sequence). CDR3 loop: CASSLRAGGETQYF. DNA for the CDR3: TGTGCCAGCAGTTTAAGGGCGGGGGGAGAGACCCAGTACTTC.

The chain uses TRBV5-5 and TRBJ2-4, with TRBD1 matching over 9 bases. The V gene end was trimmed by 0 bases and the J gene end by 5 bases; junction bases not matched to a gene: 12. CDR3 length: 18 amino acids. CDR1 is SGHKS and CDR2 is YYEKEE in the germline V gene (reference sequence). CDR3 amino acids: CASSLAFRDRVVENIQYF. In nucleotides, the CDR3 is TGTGCCAGCAGCTTGGCTTTCAGGGACAGGGTCGTCGAAAACATTCAGTACTTC.

This clone was seen once. This chain joins TRBV3-1 (or the pseudogene TRBV3-2) and TRBJ2-1; D uncertain. Trimming left V 6 bases short and J 5 bases short, with 11 bases between. This CDR3 has 13 amino acids. Germline loops: CDR1 LGHDT, CDR2 YNNKEL (reference sequence). This CDR3 reads CASRLLNNNEQFF. In DNA, the CDR3 is TGTGCCAGCAGACTACTAAACAACAATGAGCAGTTCTTC.

This chain links TRBV10-1 with TRBJ1-6; D ambiguous. The CDR3 is 12 residues long. CDR1 and CDR2 from the germline V gene are WNHNN and SYGVQD (reference sequence). The V and J ends lost 8 bases and 8 bases respectively, with 10 bases between them. For the CDR3, the DNA is TGCGCCAGCTCTCTCGGGGATTCACCCCTCCACTTT. It translates to CASSLGDSPLHF.

This clone has a handful of counts. The chain carries TRBV19 and TRBJ1-2; TRBD1 aligns across 9 bases. Per the germline V gene, CDR1 is LNHDA and CDR2 is SQIVND (reference sequence). After removal of 4 bases from V and 8 bases from J, the junction contained 8 bases not matched to a gene. The CDR3 is 14 residues long. CDR3 in amino acids: CASSSSGQGIGYTF. CDR3 in DNA: TGTGCCAGTAGTAGTTCGGGACAGGGAATCGGCTACACCTTC. Full variable domain (missing parts from reference TRBV19 and TRBJ1-2): DGGITQSPKYLFRKEGQNVTLSCEQNLNHDAMYWYRQDPGQGLRLIYYSQIVNDFQKGDIAEGYSVSREKKESFPLTVTSAQKNPTAFYLCASSSSGQGIGYTFGSGTRLTVV.

Here the CDR3 reads CASLPGTSSNEQFF. The CDR3 region has the DNA TGTGCCTCTCTACCCGGGACTAGCTCCAATGAGCAGTTCTTC. The chain carries TRBV2 and TRBJ2-1; 9 bases map to TRBD2. J lost 6 bases, V lost 11 bases, and 11 bases had no gene match. This CDR3 spans 14 amino acids. From germline, CDR1 is SNHLY and CDR2 FYNNEI.

This chain connects TRBV7-2 to TRBJ1-3, with 11 bases fitting TRBD1. Germline lookup yields CDR1 SGHTA and CDR2 FQGNSA. CDR3 length: 16 amino acids. Germline trimming cut 3 bases from V and 2 bases from J; bases unmatched to any gene: 3. This CDR3 is CASSFPGQGAGNTIYF. CDR3 nucleotide sequence: TGTGCCAGCAGCTTTCCGGGACAGGGGGCTGGAAACACCATATATTTT. The complete variable domain, with remaining parts taken from reference TRBV7-2 and TRBJ1-3, reads GAGVSQSPSNKVTEKGKDVELRCDPISGHTALYWYRQSLGQGLEFLIYFQGNSAPDKSGLPSDRFSAERTGGSVSTLTIQRTQQEDSAVYLCASSFPGQGAGNTIYFGEGSWLTVV.

The chain uses TRBV5-4 and TRBJ2-2; no reliable D call. CDR1 SGHNT and CDR2 YYREEE come from the germline V gene (reference sequence). V was cut by 4 bases and J by 3 bases, with 7 bases left in between. The CDR3 runs to 13 residues. The CDR3 DNA is TGTGCCAGCAGCCCCCCCGACACCGGGGAGCTGTTTTTT. This encodes CASSPPDTGELFF.

The gene calls are TRBV5-5 and TRBJ1-2; D is perhaps TRBD1 (6 bases). There are 15 residues in the CDR3. V was shortened by 0 bases and J by 4 bases, with 13 bases between the two germline ends. Germline V gene sequence: CDR1 SGHKS, CDR2 YYEKEE (reference sequence). CDR3 DNA: TGTGCCAGCAGCTTGGGGGCAGGGGTGTTCTATGGCTACACCTTC. Its protein product is CASSLGAGVFYGYTF.

The chain couples TRBV9 to TRBJ2-5; 8 nucleotides line up with TRBD2. J gave up 9 bases and V 0 bases, and 10 bases lay outside the gene matches. In germline, CDR1 is SGDLS, CDR2 YYNGEE. The CDR3 spans 15 residues. CDR3 amino acids: CASSVVAAGGGSQYF. CDR3 sequence (DNA): TGTGCCAGCAGCGTAGTCGCGGCGGGGGGCGGGTCCCAGTACTTC.

The chain employs TRBV6-4 and TRBJ2-3, with D tentatively TRBD1 (6 bases). Trimming pared 4 bases from V and 2 bases from J, leaving 13 bases between. CDR3 length: 15 amino acids. Per germline, CDR1 MRHNA and CDR2 SNTAGT. In DNA form, the CDR3 reads TGTGCCAGCAGTGTACAGGGAATCCTCACAGATACGCAGTATTTT. Its protein is CASSVQGILTDTQYF.

The CDR3 loop reads CASSLAGGRQETQYF. The CDR3 nucleotides are TGTGCCAGCAGCTTGGCAGGGGGCAGGCAAGAGACCCAGTACTTC. This chain uses TRBV5-6 with TRBJ2-5, with 8 bases identical to TRBD1. The germline CDR1 and CDR2 sequences are SGHDT and YYEEEE. With 0 bases clipped from V and 2 bases from J, the junction kept 3 bases outside the gene matches. This CDR3 comprises 15 residues.

This rearrangement joins TRBV6-5 to TRBJ2-7, with 8 positions matching TRBD1. The CDR3 sequence is 15 residues long. V dropped 2 bases and J dropped 3; count of bases not matched to a gene: 6. Germline CDR1 is MNHEY and CDR2 is SVGAGI. The CDR3 sequence is CASSYAAGGGYEQYF. The DNA of the CDR3 is TGTGCCAGCAGTTACGCGGCAGGGGGCGGCTACGAGCAGTACTTC.